This TCR beta chain was identified in a study of T cell changes during pregnancy in multiple sclerosis. Using immunoSEQ multiplex PCR, the repertoire was profiled, and TCRdb retains in-frame clones only, with some absent. The sample lists about 40,000 clones, 91% occurring once. With V trimmed by 2 bases and J by 3 bases, 5 bases remained unmatched. The CDR3 has 15 amino acids. The germline V gene encodes CDR1 MDHEN and CDR2 SYDVKM. The sample here was CD8+ T cells from peripheral blood mononuclear cells, taken before pregnancy. V is TRBV28 and J is TRBJ2-7, with 9 bases lining up with TRBD2. This receptor was obtained from a female donor with multiple sclerosis, enrolled in a pregnancy study. Here the CDR3 reads CASSLELAGDYEQYF. The CDR3 bases are TGTGCCAGCAGTTTAGAATTAGCGGGAGACTACGAGCAGTACTTC.